The clone carrying this TCR beta chain was observed a handful of times. Its antigen is currently unknown. The ends were cut back, 2 bases at V and 2 bases at J, with 16 bases in the middle. There are 17 residues in the CDR3. From germline, CDR1 is MNHNY and CDR2 SVGAGI (reference sequence). Then a second PCR, running roughly 6 to 11 cycles, was carried out with a sample-barcoded 5' primer and a J-beta primer mix. TCRdb re-derived calls from the 5' RACE reads in MiXCR, one entry per CDR3 protein. The repertoire consists of 1.5 million to 1.9 million distinct CDR3 sequences, with approximately 43% occurring once and the leading ten covering roughly 3.7%. This sample stems from a study of blood T cells in healthy people across ages. Study-level findings and limits: Diversity figures based on one million T cells were deemed too low.

This TCR was recovered from a young woman in good health. The V and J genes are TRBV6-6 and TRBJ1-5, with D unclear. The sample taken for sequencing was blood. The CDR3 region is CASSYGKGTRGNQPQHF. CDR3 in DNA: TGTGCCAGCAGTTACGGAAAGGGCACAAGAGGCAATCAGCCCCAGCATTTT.